This T cell receptor (beta chain) derives from a study of memory CD4+ T cells and cytomegalovirus serostatus. Study-level information: Of the healthy Belgian adults, nine or ten were CMV seropositive and 24 seronegative.

The sort gate was single viable CD3+CD4+CD8-CD45RO+ cells for memory CD4+ T cells. A single count supports this clone. Profiling relied on immunoSEQ multiplex PCR, and the TCRdb table lists in-frame clones only, not all of them. The sample has about 82,000 clones, around 80% seen once. The origin of this receptor is an adult in good health and CMV-seronegative. The sequenced sample was memory CD4+ T cells from blood.

In DNA, the CDR3 is TGTGCCAGCAGTTTGCAGTCGTACGAGCAGTACTTC. Translated: CASSLQSYEQYF. The chain is built from TRBV28 and TRBJ2-7; D is ambiguous. The ends were cut back, 3 bases at V and 4 bases at J, with 7 bases in the middle. This CDR3 is 12 amino acids long. Germline V gene data show CDR1 as MDHEN and CDR2 as SYDVKM.